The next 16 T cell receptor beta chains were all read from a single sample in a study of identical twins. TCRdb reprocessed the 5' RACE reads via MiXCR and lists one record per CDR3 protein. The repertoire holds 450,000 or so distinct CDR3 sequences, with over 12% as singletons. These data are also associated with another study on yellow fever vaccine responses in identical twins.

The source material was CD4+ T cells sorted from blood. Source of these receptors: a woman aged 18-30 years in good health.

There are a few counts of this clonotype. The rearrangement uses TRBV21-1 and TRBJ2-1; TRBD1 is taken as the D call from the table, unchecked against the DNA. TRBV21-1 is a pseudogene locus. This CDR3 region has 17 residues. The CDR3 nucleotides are TGTGCCAGCAGCCCACGGGTTTTGGACAGGGGTAGGAATGAGCAGTTCTTC. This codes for CASSPRVLDRGRNEQFF.

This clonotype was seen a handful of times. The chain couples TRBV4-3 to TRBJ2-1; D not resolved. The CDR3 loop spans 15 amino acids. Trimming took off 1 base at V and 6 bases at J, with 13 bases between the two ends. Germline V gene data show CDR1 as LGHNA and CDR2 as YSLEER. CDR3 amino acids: CASSQGPGTGNEQFF. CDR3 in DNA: TGCGCCAGCAGCCAAGGCCCCGGAACCGGCAATGAGCAGTTCTTC.

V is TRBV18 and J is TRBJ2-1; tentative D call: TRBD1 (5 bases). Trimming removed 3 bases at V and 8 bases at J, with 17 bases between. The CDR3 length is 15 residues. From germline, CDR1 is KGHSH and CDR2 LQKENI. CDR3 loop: CASSPQGGTDYEQFF. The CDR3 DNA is TGTGCCAGCTCACCCCAGGGTGGCACCGACTATGAGCAGTTCTTC.

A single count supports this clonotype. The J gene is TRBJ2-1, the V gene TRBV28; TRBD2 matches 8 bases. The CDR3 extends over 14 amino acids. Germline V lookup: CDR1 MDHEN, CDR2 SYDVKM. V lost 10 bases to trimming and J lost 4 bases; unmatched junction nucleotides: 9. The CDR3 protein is CATSELAVYNEQFF. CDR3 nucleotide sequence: TGTGCCACCTCTGAACTAGCGGTATACAATGAGCAGTTCTTC.

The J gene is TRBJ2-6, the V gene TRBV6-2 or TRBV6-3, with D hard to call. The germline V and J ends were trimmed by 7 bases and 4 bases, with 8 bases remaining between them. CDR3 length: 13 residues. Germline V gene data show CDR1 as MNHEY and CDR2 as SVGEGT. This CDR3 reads CASIDSGANVLTF. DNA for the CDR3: TGTGCCAGCATTGACTCCGGGGCCAACGTCCTGACTTTC.

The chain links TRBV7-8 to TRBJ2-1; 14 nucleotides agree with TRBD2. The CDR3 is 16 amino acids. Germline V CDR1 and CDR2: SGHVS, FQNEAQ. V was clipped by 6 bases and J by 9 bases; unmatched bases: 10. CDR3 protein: CASRPKLGLAGVEQFF. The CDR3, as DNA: TGTGCCAGCAGACCAAAATTGGGACTAGCGGGAGTTGAGCAGTTCTTC.

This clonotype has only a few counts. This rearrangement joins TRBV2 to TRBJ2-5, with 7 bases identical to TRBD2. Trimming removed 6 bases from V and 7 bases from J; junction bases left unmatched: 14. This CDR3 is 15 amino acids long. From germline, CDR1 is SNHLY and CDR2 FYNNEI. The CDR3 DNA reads TGTGCCAGCAGCGTTATGGGGACTACTACAGGGACCCAGTACTTC. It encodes CASSVMGTTTGTQYF.

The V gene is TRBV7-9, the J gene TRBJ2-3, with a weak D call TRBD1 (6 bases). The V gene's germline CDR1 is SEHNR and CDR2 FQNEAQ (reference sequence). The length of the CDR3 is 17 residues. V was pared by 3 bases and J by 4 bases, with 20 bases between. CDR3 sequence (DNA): TGTGCCAGCAGCTTTAGCTTTTCCGGGACACTCGCAGATACGCAGTATTTT. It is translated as CASSFSFSGTLADTQYF.

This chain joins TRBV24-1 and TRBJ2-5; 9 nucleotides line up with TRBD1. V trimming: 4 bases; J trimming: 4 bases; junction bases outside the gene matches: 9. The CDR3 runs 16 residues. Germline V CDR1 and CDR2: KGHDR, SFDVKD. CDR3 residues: CATSEWGGQGTETQYF. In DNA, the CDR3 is TGTGCCACCAGTGAATGGGGTGGACAGGGGACAGAGACCCAGTACTTC.

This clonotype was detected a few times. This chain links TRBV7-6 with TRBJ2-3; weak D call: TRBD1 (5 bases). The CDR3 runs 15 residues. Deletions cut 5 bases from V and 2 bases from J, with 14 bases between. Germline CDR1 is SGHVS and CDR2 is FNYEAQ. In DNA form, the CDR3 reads TGTGCCAGCAGCCGTACAGGTTCTACCACAGATACGCAGTATTTT. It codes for CASSRTGSTTDTQYF.

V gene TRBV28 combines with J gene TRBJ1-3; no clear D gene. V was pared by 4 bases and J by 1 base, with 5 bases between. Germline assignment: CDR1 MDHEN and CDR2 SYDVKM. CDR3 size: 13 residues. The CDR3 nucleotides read TGTGCCAGCAGTTCTATTTCTGGAAACACCATATATTTT. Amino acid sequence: CASSSISGNTIYF.

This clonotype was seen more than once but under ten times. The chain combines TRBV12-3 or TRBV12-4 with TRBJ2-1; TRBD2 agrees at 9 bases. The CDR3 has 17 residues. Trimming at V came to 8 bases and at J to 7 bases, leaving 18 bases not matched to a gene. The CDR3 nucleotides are TGTGCCAGCTACAAAATAAGCGGGGGGAGAAGGGGGAATGAGCAGTTCTTC. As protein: CASYKISGGRRGNEQFF.

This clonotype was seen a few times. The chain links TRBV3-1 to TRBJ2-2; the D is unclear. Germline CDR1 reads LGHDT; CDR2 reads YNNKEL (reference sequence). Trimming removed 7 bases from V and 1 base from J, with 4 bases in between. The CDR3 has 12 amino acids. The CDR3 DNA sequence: TGTGCCAGCACTTGGAACACCGGGGAGCTGTTTTTT. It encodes CASTWNTGELFF.

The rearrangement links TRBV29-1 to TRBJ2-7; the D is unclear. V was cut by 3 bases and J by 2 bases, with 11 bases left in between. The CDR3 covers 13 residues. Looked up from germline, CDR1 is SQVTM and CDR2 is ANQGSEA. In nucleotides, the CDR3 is TGCAGCGTTGATGGGCCTGGTACCTACGAGCAGTACTTC. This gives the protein CSVDGPGTYEQYF.

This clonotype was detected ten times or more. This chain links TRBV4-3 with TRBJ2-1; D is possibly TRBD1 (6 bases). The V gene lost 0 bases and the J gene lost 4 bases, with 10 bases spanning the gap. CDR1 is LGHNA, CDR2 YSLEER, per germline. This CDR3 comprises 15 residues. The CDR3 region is CASSQESRGYNEQFF. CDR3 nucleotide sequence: TGCGCCAGCAGCCAAGAGTCCAGGGGTTACAATGAGCAGTTCTTC.

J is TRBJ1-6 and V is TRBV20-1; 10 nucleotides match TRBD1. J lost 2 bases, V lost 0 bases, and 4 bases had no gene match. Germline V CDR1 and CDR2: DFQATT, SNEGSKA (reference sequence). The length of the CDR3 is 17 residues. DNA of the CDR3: TGCAGTGCTAGAGATGGGACAGGGGTAACCTATAATTCACCCCTCCACTTT. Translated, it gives CSARDGTGVTYNSPLHF.